Given below is one T cell receptor (beta chain) in context. The CDR3 consists of 15 residues. Trimming cost V 4 bases and J 5 bases, with 15 bases left between them. Germline CDR1 is LNHDA and CDR2 is SQIVND (reference sequence). The sample originates from a study of PD-L1 blockade in urothelial cancer. Some clones are missing from TCRdb's copy, which holds only in-frame ones; the method was immunoSEQ multiplex PCR. The data contain 50,000 to 60,000 clones, about 87% of them singletons. The genes are TRBV19 and TRBJ1-5, with TRBD1 as a possible D gene (6 bases). This TCR derives from a man in his forties or fifties with urothelial cancer. The sample consisted of PBMCs, taken around atezolizumab (anti-PD-L1) treatment. The CDR3 DNA reads TGTGCCAGTAGTACTCGATCAGGGACATATCAGCCCCAGCATTTT. Its protein product is CASSTRSGTYQPQHF.